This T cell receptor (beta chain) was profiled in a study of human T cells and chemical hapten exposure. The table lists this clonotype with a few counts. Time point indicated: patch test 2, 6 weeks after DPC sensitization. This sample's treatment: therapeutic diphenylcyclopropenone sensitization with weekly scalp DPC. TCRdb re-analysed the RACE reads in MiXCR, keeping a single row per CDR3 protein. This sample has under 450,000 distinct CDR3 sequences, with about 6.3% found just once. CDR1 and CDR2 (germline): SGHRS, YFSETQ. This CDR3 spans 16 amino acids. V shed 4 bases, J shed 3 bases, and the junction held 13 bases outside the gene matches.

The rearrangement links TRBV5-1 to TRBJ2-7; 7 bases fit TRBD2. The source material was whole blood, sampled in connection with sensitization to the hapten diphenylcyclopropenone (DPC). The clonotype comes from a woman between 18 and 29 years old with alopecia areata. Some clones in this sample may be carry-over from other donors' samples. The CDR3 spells CASSPPGGRENYEQYF. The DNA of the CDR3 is TGCGCCAGCAGCCCACCCGGAGGGCGGGAGAACTACGAGCAGTACTTC.